This TCR beta chain originates from a study of shared T cell receptors in the human thymus. CDR3 length: 16 residues. With V trimmed by 5 bases and J by 5 bases, 12 bases remained unmatched. The germline gives CDR1 SGHAT, CDR2 FQDESV (reference sequence). Produced via immunoSEQ multiplex PCR; TCRdb's table is partial and in-frame only. The table has 540,000 or so clones, about four fifths seen once. These sequences were also reported in another study, on human thymus T cells. As that report states: The donor group consisted of healthy Finnish infants who were having corrective surgery for congenital heart defects. Seemingly biased V and J gene usage marked thymic and blood repertoires. Related reports documented highly overlapping thymic repertoires among unrelated individuals.

The chain combines TRBV11-1 with TRBJ2-7; TRBD2 agrees at 10 bases. Input material: thymocytes. This receptor was identified in a boy under two years old with a congenital heart defect. Here the CDR3 reads CASSAPPSGRVHEQYF. The CDR3, as DNA: TGTGCCAGCAGCGCGCCACCTAGCGGGAGAGTCCACGAGCAGTACTTC.